A single T cell receptor (beta chain) is shown here with its context. Its antigen is not identified. Through a sample-barcoded 5' primer and a J-beta primer mix, a second PCR was run for about 6 to 11 cycles. TCRdb redid the calling of the 5' RACE reads with MiXCR, one entry per CDR3 protein. The sample yields over 1,500,000 distinct CDR3 sequences, approximately 50% seen once. The sample is drawn from a study of blood T cells in healthy people across ages. Study-wide results and limits: Both higher diversity and more naive CD4+ cells marked long-lived donors when set against aged donors. Underestimates were what the diversity estimates from one million T cells were considered to be.

The J segment lost 6 bases and the V segment lost 4 bases, leaving 12 bases of the junction unmatched. Germline V gene sequence: CDR1 DFQATT, CDR2 SNEGSKA (reference sequence). The CDR3 contains 14 residues. Every donor contributed roughly 10 milliliters of peripheral blood by blood draw. The chain combines TRBV20-1 with TRBJ2-7, with TRBD1 matching 7 bases. The receptor was derived from a woman in her thirties or forties in good health. Material: blood. The CDR3 nucleotides read TGCAGTGCTAACAGACAGGGATCCGGAGGCGAGCAGTACTTC. Residues: CSANRQGSGGEQYF.